Below are 16 T cell receptor beta chains sequenced from a single sample in a study of CD8 T cells in ankylosing spondylitis. From the 5' RACE reads, TCRdb called clonotypes with MiXCR, one entry per CDR3 protein. The sample lists about 130,000 distinct CDR3 sequences, approximately 7.3% occurring once. The sequenced sample consisted of blood, either unsorted or a sorted T cell fraction (not recorded which). These receptor sequences come from a female donor with ankylosing spondylitis or in good health (not recorded which).

This clonotype occurred many times. The chain is built from TRBV18 and TRBJ2-1, with 12 bases identical to TRBD2. Germline V lookup: CDR1 KGHSH, CDR2 LQKENI. Unmatched junction bases numbered 7, after V lost 5 bases and J lost 2 bases. The CDR3 runs to 17 residues. CDR3 sequence: CASSDPRLAGAYNEQFF. The CDR3 DNA reads as TGTGCCAGCTCAGACCCTCGACTAGCGGGGGCCTACAATGAGCAGTTCTTC. Together with reference TRBV18 and TRBJ2-1, the CDR3 gives the full variable domain: NAGVMQNPRHLVRRRGQEARLRCSPMKGHSHVYWYRQLPEEGLKFMVYLQKENIIDESGMPKERFSAEFPKEGPSILRIQQVVRGDSAAYFCASSDPRLAGAYNEQFFGPGTRLTVL.

Many counts were recorded for this clonotype. The V and J genes are TRBV5-4 and TRBJ1-2; D might be TRBD1 (5 bases). This CDR3 region has 15 residues. The germline V and J ends were trimmed by 4 bases and 0 bases, with 13 bases remaining between them. The V gene's germline CDR1 is SGHNT and CDR2 YYREEE (reference sequence). The CDR3 sequence: CASSVNGAPNYGYTF. The CDR3 region has the DNA TGTGCCAGCAGCGTTAACGGGGCCCCTAACTATGGCTACACCTTC.

This clonotype was seen at least ten times. V gene TRBV7-2 combines with J gene TRBJ1-5, with D possibly being TRBD1 (5 bases). Germline-derived CDR1 and CDR2 are SGHTA and FQGNSA. The germline V and J ends were trimmed by 4 bases and 6 bases, with 13 bases remaining between them. The CDR3 totals 14 residues. CDR3 region: CASSSPGWGQPQHF. The CDR3 nucleotides are TGTGCCAGCAGCTCCCCAGGGTGGGGTCAGCCCCAGCATTTT.

This clonotype has a count of ten or more. This chain connects TRBV12-3 or TRBV12-4 to TRBJ1-2; tentative D call: TRBD1 (5 bases). The CDR3 consists of 13 residues. The V end was cut by 7 bases, the J end by 7 bases, with 16 bases between. The CDR3 region has the DNA TGTGCCAGCACCGAGACAGCCCTGGCTGGCTACACCTTC. It specifies CASTETALAGYTF.

This clonotype showed up many times. The genes are TRBV19 and TRBJ1-4; no reliable D call. CDR1 LNHDA and CDR2 SQIVND come from the germline V gene (reference sequence). The germline V and J ends were trimmed by 8 bases and 8 bases, with 12 bases remaining between them. CDR3 length: 12 amino acids. The CDR3 reads CASAEASEKLFF. DNA of the CDR3: TGTGCCAGTGCAGAGGCGTCAGAAAAACTGTTTTTT.

This clonotype was counted at least ten times. The V call is TRBV7-3, the J call TRBJ1-1; the D gene is possibly TRBD1 (5 bases). V was pared by 4 bases and J by 1 base, with 13 bases between. CDR1 is SGHTA and CDR2 is FQGTGA in the germline V gene. CDR3 length: 15 residues. This CDR3 reads CASSSTGTGNTEAFF. CDR3 DNA sequence: TGTGCCAGCAGCTCCACCGGGACGGGGAACACTGAAGCTTTCTTT.

As concerns this clonotype: A much more abundant neighbour one base away suggests this may be a read error. The rearrangement links TRBV11-2 to TRBJ2-2, with TRBD2 as a possible D gene (6 bases). This CDR3 has 14 amino acids. The germline V gene has CDR1 SGHAT and CDR2 FQNNGV. This chain's CDR3 is CASSLLAGTGEPFF. The CDR3, as DNA: TGTGCCAGCAGCCTACTAGCCGGCACCGGGGAGCCGTTTTTT.

This clonotype came up many times. The chain combines TRBV20-1 with TRBJ1-1; D unresolved. The CDR3 extends over 13 amino acids. CDR1 DFQATT and CDR2 SNEGSKA come from the germline V gene (reference sequence). Trimming shortened V by 6 bases and J by 3 bases, and 14 bases separated the two germline ends. As DNA, the CDR3 is TGCAGTGCCCACCGTTCGGTGGACACTGAAGCTTTCTTT. Protein: CSAHRSVDTEAFF.

This clonotype came up a few times. The chain couples TRBV19 to TRBJ1-6, with D tentatively TRBD1 (5 bases). The CDR3 runs to 12 residues. Trimming took 1 base from V and 15 from J, leaving 10 bases between them. The germline gives CDR1 LNHDA, CDR2 SQIVND (reference sequence). The DNA of the CDR3 is TGTGCCAGTAGTATAGTCACTGGGGGCCTCCACTTT. Translated, it gives CASSIVTGGLHF.

This clonotype appeared many times. The germline gene is not matched at one end of the junction; a read error may be the cause. J is TRBJ2-7 and V is TRBV20-1; 9 bases map to TRBD1. There are 14 residues in the CDR3. Germline CDR1 is DFQATT and CDR2 is SNEGSKA (reference sequence). Written as DNA, the CDR3 is TGCAGTGCTGGAGAGGGGACAGGGACCTACGAGCAGTACTTC. It is translated as CSAGEGTGTYEQYF.

This clonotype was detected a few times. The gene calls are TRBV19 and TRBJ2-1; unclear D gene. V lost 5 bases and J lost 13, with 21 bases in between. This CDR3 comprises 14 residues. Germline lookup yields CDR1 LNHDA and CDR2 SQIVND (reference sequence). The CDR3 coding sequence is TGTGCCAGTAGTCAACCCGGGCCCTGGGTGTACCAGTTCTTC. Encoded protein: CASSQPGPWVYQFF.

This clonotype has a count of ten or more. CDR3: CASSWGGRNTEAFF. The CDR3 nucleotides are TGTGCCAGCAGCTGGGGGGGACGGAACACTGAAGCTTTCTTT. The chain carries TRBV5-6 and TRBJ1-1, with D maybe TRBD1 (5 bases). V dropped 3 bases and J dropped 1 base, with 10 bases sitting between them. Germline V lookup: CDR1 SGHDT, CDR2 YYEEEE. There are 14 residues in the CDR3.

This clonotype was observed at least ten times. The CDR3 sequence is CATSRVQGGPYGYTF. DNA for the CDR3: TGTGCCACCAGCAGAGTCCAGGGGGGGCCTTATGGCTACACCTTC. The J gene is TRBJ1-2, the V gene TRBV15, with 7 bases lining up with TRBD1. CDR3 size: 15 residues. Per the germline V gene, CDR1 is LNHNV and CDR2 is YYDKDF (reference sequence). With V trimmed by 1 base and J by 5 bases, 7 bases remained unmatched. The whole variable domain, remainder taken from reference TRBV15 and TRBJ1-2, is DAMVIQNPRYQVTQFGKPVTLSCSQTLNHNVMYWYQQKSSQAPKLLFHYYDKDFNNEADTPDNFQSRRPNTSFCFLDIRSPGLGDTAMYLCATSRVQGGPYGYTFGSGTRLTVV.

V gene TRBV18 combines with J gene TRBJ1-2, with D tentatively TRBD1 (6 bases). The ends were cut back, 2 bases at V and 4 bases at J, with 11 bases in the middle. This CDR3 comprises 14 residues. The germline gives CDR1 KGHSH, CDR2 LQKENI. Here the CDR3 DNA reads TGTGCCAGCTCACCAGCAACAGGGATCTATGGCTACACCTTC. Translating it yields CASSPATGIYGYTF.

This clonotype was counted at least ten times. The chain links TRBV9 to TRBJ1-1; D may be TRBD1 (5 bases). CDR3 length equals 16 residues. Between the trimmed V and J ends, which lost 4 bases and 6 bases, there was a span of 22 bases. CDR1 SGDLS and CDR2 YYNGEE come from the germline V gene. The CDR3 loop reads CASSPLLRDVGAEAFF. The CDR3 DNA reads as TGTGCCAGCAGCCCCCTCCTTCGGGACGTCGGGGCTGAAGCTTTCTTT.

This clonotype was counted a few times. The rearrangement links TRBV27 to TRBJ1-2; D gene unclear. This CDR3 contains 18 residues. Germline CDR1 MNHEY, CDR2 SMNVEV (reference sequence). Trimming removed 3 bases from V and 1 base from J, with 21 bases in between. CDR3 loop: CASSFDMGNLQVNYGYTF. CDR3 DNA: TGTGCCAGCAGTTTCGACATGGGGAATCTGCAGGTTAACTATGGCTACACCTTC.